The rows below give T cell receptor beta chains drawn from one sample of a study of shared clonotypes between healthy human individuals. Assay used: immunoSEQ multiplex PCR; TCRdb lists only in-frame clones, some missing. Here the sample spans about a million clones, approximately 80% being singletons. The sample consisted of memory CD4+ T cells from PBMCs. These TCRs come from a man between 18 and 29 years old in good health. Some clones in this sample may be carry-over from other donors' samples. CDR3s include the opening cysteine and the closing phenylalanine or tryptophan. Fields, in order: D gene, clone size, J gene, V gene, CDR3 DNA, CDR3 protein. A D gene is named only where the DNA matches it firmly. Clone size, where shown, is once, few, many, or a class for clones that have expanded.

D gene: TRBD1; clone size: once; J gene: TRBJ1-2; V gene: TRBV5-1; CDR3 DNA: TGCGCCAGCAGCCCGGGGACAGGGGCTGGCTACACCTTC; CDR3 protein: CASSPGTGAGYTF
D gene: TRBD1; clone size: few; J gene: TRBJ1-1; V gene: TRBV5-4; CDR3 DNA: TGTGCCAGCAGCTTTTACAGGGGAACTGAAGCTTTCTTT; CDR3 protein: CASSFYRGTEAFF
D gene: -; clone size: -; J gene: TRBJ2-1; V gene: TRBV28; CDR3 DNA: TGTGCCAGCAGTGTGTTACGGCCCACCTACAATGAGCAGTTCTTC; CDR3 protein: CASSVLRPTYNEQFF
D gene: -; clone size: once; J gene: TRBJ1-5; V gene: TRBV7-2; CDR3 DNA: TGTGCCAGCAGCCAAGCTTCCCAAGCCCAGCATTTT; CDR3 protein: CASSQASQAQHF
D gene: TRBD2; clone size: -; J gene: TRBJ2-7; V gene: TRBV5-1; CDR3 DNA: TGCGCCAGCAGCCCCGGAGCGGGGGGCTACGAGCAGTACTTC; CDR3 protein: CASSPGAGGYEQYF
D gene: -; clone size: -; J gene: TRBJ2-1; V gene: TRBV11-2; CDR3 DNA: TGTGCCAGCAGCTTAGAGGGAAATGAGCAGTTCTTC; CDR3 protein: CASSLEGNEQFF
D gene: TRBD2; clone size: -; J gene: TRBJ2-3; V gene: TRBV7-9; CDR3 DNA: TGTGCCAGCAGCTGGACTAGCGGGAGAGGGGATACGCAGTATTTT; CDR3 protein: CASSWTSGRGDTQYF
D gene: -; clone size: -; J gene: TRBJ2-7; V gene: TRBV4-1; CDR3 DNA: TGCGCCAGCAGCAAGCTCCTTGGGCAGGGTCAGGACGAGCAGTACTTC; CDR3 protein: CASSKLLGQGQDEQYF
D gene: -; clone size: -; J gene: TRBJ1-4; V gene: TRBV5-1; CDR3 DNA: TGCGCCAGCAGGGTGGGAATAGGCTTTGAAAAACTGTTTTTT; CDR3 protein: CASRVGIGFEKLFF
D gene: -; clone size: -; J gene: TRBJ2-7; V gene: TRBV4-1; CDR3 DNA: TGCGCCAGCAGCCAAGTCGGTGTCGCAAGGCCCGTCTACGAGCAGTACTTC; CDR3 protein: CASSQVGVARPVYEQYF
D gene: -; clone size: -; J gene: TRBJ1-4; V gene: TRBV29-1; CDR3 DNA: TGCAGCGTGAGGGGGGCAACTAATGAAAAACTGTTTTTT; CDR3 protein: CSVRGATNEKLFF
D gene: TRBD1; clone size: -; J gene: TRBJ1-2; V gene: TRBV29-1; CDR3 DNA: TGCAGCGTTGGGGACAGGAACTATGGCTACACCTTC; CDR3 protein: CSVGDRNYGYTF
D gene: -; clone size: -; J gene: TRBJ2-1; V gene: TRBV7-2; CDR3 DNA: TGTGCCAGCAGCTTAGCAGGGATGGGATACAATGAGCAGTTCTTC; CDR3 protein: CASSLAGMGYNEQFF
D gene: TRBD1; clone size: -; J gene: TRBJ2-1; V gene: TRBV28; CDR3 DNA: TGTGCCAGCGGGACAGGGGGCTTCTACAATGAGCAGTTCTTC; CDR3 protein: CASGTGGFYNEQFF
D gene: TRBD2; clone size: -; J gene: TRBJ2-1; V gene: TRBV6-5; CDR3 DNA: TGTGCCAGCAAGGAAGGACTAGCGTACGACGAGCAGTTCTTC; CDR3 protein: CASKEGLAYDEQFF
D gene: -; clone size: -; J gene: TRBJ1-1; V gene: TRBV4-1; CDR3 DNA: TGCGCCAGCAGCCAAACAGGGACTGAAGCTTTCTTT; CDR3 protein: CASSQTGTEAFF
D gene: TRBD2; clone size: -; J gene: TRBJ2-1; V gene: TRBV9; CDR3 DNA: TGTGCCAGCAGCCCCAGTTTAGCGGGGAGCTCCTACAATGAGCAGTTCTTC; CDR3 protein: CASSPSLAGSSYNEQFF
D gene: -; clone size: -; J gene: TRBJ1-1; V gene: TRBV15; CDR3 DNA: TGTGCCACCAGCAGAGATAATATAGGAGTTAGGGGCCAGCGAGTTGAAGCTTTCTTT; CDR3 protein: CATSRDNIGVRGQRVEAFF
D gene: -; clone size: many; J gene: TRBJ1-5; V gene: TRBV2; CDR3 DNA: TGTGCCAGCAGAGGGGACAACAATCAGCCCCAGCATTTT; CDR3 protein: CASRGDNNQPQHF
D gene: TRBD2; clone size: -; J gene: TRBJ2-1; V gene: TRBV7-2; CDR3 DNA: TGTGCCAGCAGCTCTTCCCGGGGCGGGAGCTCCTACAATGAGCAGTTCTTC; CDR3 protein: CASSSSRGGSSYNEQFF
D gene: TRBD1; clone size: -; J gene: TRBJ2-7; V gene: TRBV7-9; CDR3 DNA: TGTGCCAGCAGCTTACAGGGGGCGGGTGAGCAGTACTTC; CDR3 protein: CASSLQGAGEQYF
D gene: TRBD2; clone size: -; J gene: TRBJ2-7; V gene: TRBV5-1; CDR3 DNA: TGCGCCAGCAGCGCGCAAGGGACTAGCGGGAGGTACGAGCAGTACTTC; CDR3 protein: CASSAQGTSGRYEQYF
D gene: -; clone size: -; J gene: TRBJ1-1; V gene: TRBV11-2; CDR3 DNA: TGTGCCAGCAGCCACAGCCGGAACACTGAAGCTTTCTTT; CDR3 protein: CASSHSRNTEAFF
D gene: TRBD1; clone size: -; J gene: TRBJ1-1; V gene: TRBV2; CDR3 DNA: TGTGCCAGAAGCCCCCCGACAGGGGCTGAAGCTTTCTTT; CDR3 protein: CARSPPTGAEAFF
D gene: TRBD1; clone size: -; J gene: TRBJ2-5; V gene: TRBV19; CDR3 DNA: TGTGCCAGTAGTCCTTTACCGGGACAGGGGATGCAGACCCAGTACTTC; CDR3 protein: CASSPLPGQGMQTQYF
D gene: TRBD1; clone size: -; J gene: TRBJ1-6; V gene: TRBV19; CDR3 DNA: TGTGCCAGTAGTACAGGGGGCTATAATTCACCCCTCCACTTT; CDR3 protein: CASSTGGYNSPLHF
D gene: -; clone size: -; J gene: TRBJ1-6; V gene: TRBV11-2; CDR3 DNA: TGTGCCAGCAGCTTGGATAATTCACCCCTCCACTTT; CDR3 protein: CASSLDNSPLHF